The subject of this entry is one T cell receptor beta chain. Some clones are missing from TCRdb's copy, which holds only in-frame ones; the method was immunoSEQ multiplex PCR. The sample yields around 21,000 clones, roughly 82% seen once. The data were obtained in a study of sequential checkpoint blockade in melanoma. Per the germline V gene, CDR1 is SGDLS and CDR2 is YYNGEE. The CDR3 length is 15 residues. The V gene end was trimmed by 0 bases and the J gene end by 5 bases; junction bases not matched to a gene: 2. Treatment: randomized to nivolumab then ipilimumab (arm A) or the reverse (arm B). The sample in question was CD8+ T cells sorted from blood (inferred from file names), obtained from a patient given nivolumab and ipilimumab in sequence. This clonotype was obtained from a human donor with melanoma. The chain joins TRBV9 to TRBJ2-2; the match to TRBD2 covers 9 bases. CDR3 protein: CASSVEAGGTGELFF. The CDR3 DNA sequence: TGTGCCAGCAGCGTAGAAGCGGGGGGAACCGGGGAGCTGTTTTTT.